What follows describes a single TCR beta chain. Its antigen is unidentified. The entry originates in a study of cytomegalovirus exposure and HLA in healthy donors. The CDR3 loop spans 14 amino acids. Germline V CDR1 and CDR2: KGHSH, LQKENI. V lost 4 bases and J 0 bases, leaving 7 bases between the germline ends. PCR amplification relied on 60 Vbeta primers (plus 13 Jbeta primers). Per the authors' pipeline: Some 9.9 million shared chains were among approximately 87 million unique TCR beta chains counted in a later analysis. The table came from immunoSEQ multiplex PCR; TCRdb's copy has only in-frame clones and leaves some out. Clone size and V and J calls were adopted from that table, with D and trimming inferred from the DNA. The sample holds about 180,000 clones; about 86% are singletons and the top ten take under 2.5%. General study results and limits: Earlier analysis looked at TCR beta V segments, and most were productive about 87% or about 30% of the time. Many donors shared some public TCRs, even though most TCR sequences were rare. Follow-up analysis later connected one missense variant in DCLRE1C with trimming of TCR beta V- and J-genes.

Sample: PBMCs. The receptor was isolated from a woman in her 30s in good health and CMV-seronegative. The V gene is TRBV18, the J gene TRBJ1-3, with a weak D call TRBD1 (6 bases). The CDR3 spells CASSQGGSGNTIYF. The CDR3 region has the DNA TGTGCCAGCTCACAAGGGGGCTCTGGAAACACCATATATTTT. The variable domain in full, completed from reference TRBV18 and TRBJ1-3, reads NAGVMQNPRHLVRRRGQEARLRCSPMKGHSHVYWYRQLPEEGLKFMVYLQKENIIDESGMPKERFSAEFPKEGPSILRIQQVVRGDSAAYFCASSQGGSGNTIYFGEGSWLTVV.